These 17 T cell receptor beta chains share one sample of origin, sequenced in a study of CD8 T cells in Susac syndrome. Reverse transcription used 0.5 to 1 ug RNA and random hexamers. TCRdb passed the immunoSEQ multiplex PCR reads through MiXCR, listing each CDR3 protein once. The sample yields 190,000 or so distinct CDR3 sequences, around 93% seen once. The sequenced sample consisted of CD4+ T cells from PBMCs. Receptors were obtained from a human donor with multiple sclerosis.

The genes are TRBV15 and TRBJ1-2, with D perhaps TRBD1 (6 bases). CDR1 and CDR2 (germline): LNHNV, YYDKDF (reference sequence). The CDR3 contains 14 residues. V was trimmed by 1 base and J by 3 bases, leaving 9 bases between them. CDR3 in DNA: TGTGCCACCAGCAGAGCAAGGACAGACTATGGCTACACCTTC. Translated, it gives CATSRARTDYGYTF.

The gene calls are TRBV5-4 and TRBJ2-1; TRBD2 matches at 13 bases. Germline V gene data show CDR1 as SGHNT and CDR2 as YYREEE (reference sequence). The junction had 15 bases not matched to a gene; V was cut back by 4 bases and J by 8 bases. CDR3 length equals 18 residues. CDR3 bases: TGTGCCAGCAGCCGATCTCACCTTGGACTAGCGGGGGTGTATGAGCAGTTCTTC. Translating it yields CASSRSHLGLAGVYEQFF. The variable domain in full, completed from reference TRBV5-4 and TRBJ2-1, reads ETGVTQSPTHLIKTRGQQVTLRCSSQSGHNTVSWYQQALGQGPQFIFQYYREEENGRGNFPPRFSGLQFPNYSSELNVNALELDDSALYLCASSRSHLGLAGVYEQFFGPGTRLTVL.

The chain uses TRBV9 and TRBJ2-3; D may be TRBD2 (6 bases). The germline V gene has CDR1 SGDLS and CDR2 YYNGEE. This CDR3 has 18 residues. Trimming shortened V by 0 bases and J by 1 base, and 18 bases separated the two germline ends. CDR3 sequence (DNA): TGTGCCAGCAGCGTAGCTCCCACTCGAGGAGGGGGCACAGATACGCAGTATTTT. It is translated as CASSVAPTRGGGTDTQYF.

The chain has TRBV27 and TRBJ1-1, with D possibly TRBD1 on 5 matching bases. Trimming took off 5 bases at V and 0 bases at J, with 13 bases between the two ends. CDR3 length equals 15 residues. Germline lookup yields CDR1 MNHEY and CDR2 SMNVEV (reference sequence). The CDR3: CASSQGVNMNTEAFF. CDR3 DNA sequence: TGTGCCAGCAGTCAAGGGGTTAACATGAACACTGAAGCTTTCTTT.

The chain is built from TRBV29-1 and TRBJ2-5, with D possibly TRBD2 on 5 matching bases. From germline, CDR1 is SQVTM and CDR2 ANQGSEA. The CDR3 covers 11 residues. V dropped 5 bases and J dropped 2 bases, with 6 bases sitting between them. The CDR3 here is CSVRGQETQYF. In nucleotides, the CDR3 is TGCAGCGTTCGGGGTCAAGAGACCCAGTACTTC.

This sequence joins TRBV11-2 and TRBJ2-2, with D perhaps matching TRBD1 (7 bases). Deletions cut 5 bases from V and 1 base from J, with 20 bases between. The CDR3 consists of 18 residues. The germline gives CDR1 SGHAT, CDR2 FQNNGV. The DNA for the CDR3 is TGTGCCAGCAGCCACAACCTCCGACAGGGAGGGAACACCGGGGAGCTGTTTTTT. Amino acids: CASSHNLRQGGNTGELFF.

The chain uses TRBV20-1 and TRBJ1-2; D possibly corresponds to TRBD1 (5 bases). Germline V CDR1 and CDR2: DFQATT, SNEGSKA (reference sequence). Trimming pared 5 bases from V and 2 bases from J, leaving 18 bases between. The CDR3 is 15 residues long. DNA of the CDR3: TGCAGTGCTCCTAACCTCGAGACAGAAAACTATGGCTACACCTTC. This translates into CSAPNLETENYGYTF.

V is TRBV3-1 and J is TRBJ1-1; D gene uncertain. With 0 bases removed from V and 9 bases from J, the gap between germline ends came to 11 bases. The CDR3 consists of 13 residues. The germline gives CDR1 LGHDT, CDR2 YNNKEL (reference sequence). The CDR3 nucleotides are TGTGCCAGCAGCCAAGACGCGGGAGGGCAAGCTTTCTTT. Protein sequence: CASSQDAGGQAFF.

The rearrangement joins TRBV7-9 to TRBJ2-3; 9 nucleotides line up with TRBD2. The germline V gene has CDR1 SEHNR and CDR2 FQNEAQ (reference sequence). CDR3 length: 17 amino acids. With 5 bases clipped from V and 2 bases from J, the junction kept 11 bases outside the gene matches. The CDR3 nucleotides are TGTGCCAGCAGCCCCCAGATAGCGGGGGCCGCCACAGATACGCAGTATTTT. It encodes CASSPQIAGAATDTQYF.

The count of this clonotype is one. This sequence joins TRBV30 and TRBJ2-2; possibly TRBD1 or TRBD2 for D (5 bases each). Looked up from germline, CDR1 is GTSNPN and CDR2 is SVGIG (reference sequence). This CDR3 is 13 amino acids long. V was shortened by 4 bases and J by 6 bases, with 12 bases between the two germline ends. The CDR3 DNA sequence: TGTGCCTGGATCAAACCGGGACCCGGGGAGCTGTTTTTT. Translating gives CAWIKPGPGELFF.

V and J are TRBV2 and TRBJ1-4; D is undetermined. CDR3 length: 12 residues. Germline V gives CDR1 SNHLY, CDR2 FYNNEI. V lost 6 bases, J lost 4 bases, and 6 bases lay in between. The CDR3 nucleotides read TGTGCCAGCAGGCGCGTTAATGAAAAACTGTTTTTT. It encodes CASRRVNEKLFF.

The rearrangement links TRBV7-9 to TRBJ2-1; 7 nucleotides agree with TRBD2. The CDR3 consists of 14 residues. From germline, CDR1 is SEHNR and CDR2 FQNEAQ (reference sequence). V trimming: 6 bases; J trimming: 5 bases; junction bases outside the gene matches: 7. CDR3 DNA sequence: TGTGCCAGCAGTCCCCGGGGGAGGGACAATGAGCAGTTCTTC. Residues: CASSPRGRDNEQFF.

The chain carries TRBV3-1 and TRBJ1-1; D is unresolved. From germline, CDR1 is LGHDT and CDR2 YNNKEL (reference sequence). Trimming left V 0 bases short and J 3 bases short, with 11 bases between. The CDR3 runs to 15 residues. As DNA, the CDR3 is TGTGCCAGCAGCCAAGAGACCACCGTGTACACTGAAGCTTTCTTT. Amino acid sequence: CASSQETTVYTEAFF.

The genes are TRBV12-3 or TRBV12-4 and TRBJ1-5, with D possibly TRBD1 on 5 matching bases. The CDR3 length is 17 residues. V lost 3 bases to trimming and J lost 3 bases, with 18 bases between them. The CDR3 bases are TGTGCCAGCAGTTTGAGGGTCAGTGGGGCAGTCAATCAGCCCCAGCATTTT. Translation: CASSLRVSGAVNQPQHF.

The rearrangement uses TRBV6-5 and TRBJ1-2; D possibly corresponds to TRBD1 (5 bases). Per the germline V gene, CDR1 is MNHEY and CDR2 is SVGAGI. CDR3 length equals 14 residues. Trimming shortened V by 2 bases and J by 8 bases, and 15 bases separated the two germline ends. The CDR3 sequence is CASSYGGEVRGYTF. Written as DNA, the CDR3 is TGTGCCAGCAGTTACGGAGGGGAAGTAAGAGGCTACACCTTC.

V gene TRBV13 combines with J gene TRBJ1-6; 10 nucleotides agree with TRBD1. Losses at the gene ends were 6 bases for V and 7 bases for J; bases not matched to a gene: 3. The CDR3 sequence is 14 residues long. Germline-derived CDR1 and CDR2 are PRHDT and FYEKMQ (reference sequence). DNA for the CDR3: TGTGCCAGCAGAGGGACAGGGGAAAATTCACCCCTCCACTTT. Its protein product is CASRGTGENSPLHF.

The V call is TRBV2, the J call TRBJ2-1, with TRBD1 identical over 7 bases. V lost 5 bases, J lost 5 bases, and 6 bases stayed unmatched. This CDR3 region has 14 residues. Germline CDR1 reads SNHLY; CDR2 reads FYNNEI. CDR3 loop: CASSTPGQDNEQFF. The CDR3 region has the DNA TGTGCCAGCAGTACCCCCGGACAGGACAATGAGCAGTTCTTC.